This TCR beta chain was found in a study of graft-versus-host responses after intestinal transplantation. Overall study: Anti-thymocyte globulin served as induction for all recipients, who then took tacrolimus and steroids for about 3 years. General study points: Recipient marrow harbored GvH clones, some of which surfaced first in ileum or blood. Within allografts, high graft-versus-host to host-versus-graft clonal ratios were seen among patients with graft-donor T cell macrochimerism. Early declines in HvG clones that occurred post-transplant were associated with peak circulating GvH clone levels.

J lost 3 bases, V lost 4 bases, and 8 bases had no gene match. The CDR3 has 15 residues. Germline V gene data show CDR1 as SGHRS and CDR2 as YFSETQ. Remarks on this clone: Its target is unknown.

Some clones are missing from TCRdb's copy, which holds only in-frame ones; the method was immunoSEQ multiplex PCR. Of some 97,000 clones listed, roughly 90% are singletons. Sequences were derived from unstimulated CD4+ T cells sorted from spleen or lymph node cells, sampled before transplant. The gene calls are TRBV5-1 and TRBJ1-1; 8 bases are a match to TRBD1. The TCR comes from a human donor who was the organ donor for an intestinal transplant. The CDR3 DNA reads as TGCGCCAGCAGCGCTTGGACAGGGTGGGACACTGAAGCTTTCTTT. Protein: CASSAWTGWDTEAFF.